The clone carrying this T cell receptor beta chain has at least ten counts. This entry comes from a study of T-cell reconstitution after alpha-beta-depleted transplantation in children. Unique molecular identifiers were built into the TCRbeta library. TCRdb re-called the PCR reads through MiXCR, storing one row per CDR3 protein. The table has some 240,000 distinct CDR3 sequences, 9% to 10% seen once. Specimen: PBMCs from the stem cell graft donor, collected from the stem cell graft. This TCR was recovered from a human donor who donated a stem cell graft to a child with SCID.

The CDR3 DNA is TGTGCCAGCAGTTACTCTGCGGGGGGTGCAGATACGCAGTATTTT. Amino acids: CASSYSAGGADTQYF. The rearrangement uses TRBV6-5 and TRBJ2-3; 8 bases are a match to TRBD2. V lost 0 bases to trimming and J lost 4 bases; unmatched junction nucleotides: 3. Germline V gene data show CDR1 as MNHEY and CDR2 as SVGAGI. The CDR3 consists of 15 residues.